This passage covers 23 T cell receptor beta chains from one sample sequenced in a study of blood T cells in healthy people across ages (dated by TCRdb to 2015 to 2017). The receptor library was made with 5' RACE. TCRdb shows the sequencer as Illumina HiSeq 2500. A second PCR of roughly 6 to 12 cycles was performed with a sample-barcoded 5' primer and a J-beta primer mix. TCRdb cleaned the public reads at Q25 with fastp, built clones with MiXCR and kept in-frame beta chains. Each CDR3 protein appears once, grouped with its most common genes and DNA. The sample records around 1.5 million distinct CDR3 sequences, about 35% of which are singletons. Approximately 11% of the sample rests with the top ten. Sequencing input: blood. The receptors here all came from a woman in her twenties or thirties in good health.

The chain uses TRBV20-1 and TRBJ2-7; no clear D. The germline V gene encodes CDR1 DFQATT and CDR2 SNEGSKA (reference sequence). CDR3 length: 15 residues. Trimming stripped 0 bases from V and 3 bases from J, with 15 bases between. The CDR3 loop reads CSARDIITAYYEQYF. CDR3 in DNA: TGCAGTGCTAGAGACATAATAACAGCCTACTACGAGCAGTACTTC.

The chain joins TRBV5-1 to TRBJ2-7; tentatively, D is TRBD1 (6 bases). CDR3 size: 14 residues. Germline-derived CDR1 and CDR2 are SGHRS and YFSETQ. V lost 4 bases and J lost 6, with 17 bases in between. The CDR3 loop is CASSKTPGQIEQYF. CDR3 in DNA: TGCGCCAGCAGCAAAACCCCGGGACAAATCGAGCAGTACTTC.

CDR3 in amino acids: CASTLFRGRTTEAFF. DNA for the CDR3: TGTGCCAGCACTCTTTTCAGGGGGAGGACAACTGAAGCTTTCTTT. The V gene is TRBV27, the J gene TRBJ1-1, with 7 bases fitting TRBD1. Germline CDR1 is MNHEY and CDR2 is SMNVEV (reference sequence). V trimming: 7 bases; J trimming: 5 bases; junction bases outside the gene matches: 13. The CDR3 spans 15 residues.

This clonotype showed up just a few times. The chain uses TRBV20-1 and TRBJ2-3; 7 bases are shared with TRBD2. Trimming at V came to 1 base and at J to 0 bases, leaving 10 bases not matched to a gene. Germline assignment: CDR1 DFQATT and CDR2 SNEGSKA (reference sequence). The CDR3 contains 17 residues. The CDR3 loop reads CSARVPGLLSSTDTQYF. The CDR3 bases are TGCAGTGCTAGAGTCCCGGGACTACTATCTAGCACAGATACGCAGTATTTT.

In regard to this clonotype: An end of the junction differs from the germline gene, which may be a read error. This chain connects TRBV4-2 to TRBJ1-4; no definite D call. Germline V gene data show CDR1 as LGHNA and CDR2 as YNFKEQ. The CDR3 extends over 15 amino acids. The CDR3 region is CASSQAGSTNERLFF. CDR3 nucleotides: TGTGCCAGCAGCCAAGCAGGCTCAACTAATGAAAGACTGTTTTTT.

V gene TRBV12-3 or TRBV12-4 combines with J gene TRBJ2-3, with 12 positions matching TRBD2. The CDR3 length is 18 residues. The V and J ends lost 5 bases and 4 bases, in that order; junction bases with no gene match: 13. The CDR3 coding sequence is TGTGCCAGCAGTCCCGCCTGGGCTAGCGGGAGGGGACCAGATACGCAGTATTTT. Its protein product is CASSPAWASGRGPDTQYF.

V gene TRBV5-1 combines with J gene TRBJ2-3; 7 nucleotides match TRBD2. This CDR3 is built from 14 residues. After removal of 1 base from V and 3 bases from J, the junction contained 2 bases not matched to a gene. Germline assignment: CDR1 SGHRS and CDR2 YFSETQ. The CDR3 nucleotides read TGCGCCAGCAGCTTGAGGCGGGAGACAGATACGCAGTATTTT. As protein: CASSLRRETDTQYF.

V and J are TRBV11-2 and TRBJ2-7, with 13 positions matching TRBD2. This CDR3 contains 16 residues. Germline lookup yields CDR1 SGHAT and CDR2 FQNNGV. The ends lost 9 bases at V and 4 bases at J; junction bases unmatched: 12. CDR3 DNA sequence: TGTGCCAGTAGCACCGGACTAGCGGGGGCAGTATACGAGCAGTACTTC. Protein: CASSTGLAGAVYEQYF.

This clonotype was picked up a small number of times. This chain links TRBV15 with TRBJ2-1; 9 positions agree with TRBD2. The CDR3 spans 18 residues. V shed 0 bases and J 6 bases; nucleotides not matched to a gene: 12. Germline CDR1 reads LNHNV; CDR2 reads YYDKDF (reference sequence). The CDR3 loop is CATSRDPTSGSNLNEQFF. CDR3 DNA: TGTGCCACCAGCAGAGATCCGACTAGCGGAAGCAATCTCAATGAGCAGTTCTTC.

Only a few counts were recorded for this clonotype. This chain joins TRBV10-3 and TRBJ2-1; D might be TRBD2 (7 bases). CDR1 and CDR2 from the germline V gene are ENHRY and SYGVKD. V was cut by 3 bases and J by 5 bases, with 8 bases left in between. This CDR3 contains 13 residues. The CDR3 DNA sequence: TGTGCCATCAGTGAAGGGGGGGACAATGAGCAGTTCTTC. Translating it yields CAISEGGDNEQFF.

This clonotype was detected only a few times. V gene TRBV5-5 combines with J gene TRBJ2-1; no definite D call. The germline CDR1 and CDR2 sequences are SGHKS and YYEKEE (reference sequence). The ends were cut back, 4 bases at V and 7 bases at J, with 15 bases in the middle. The CDR3 loop spans 14 amino acids. As DNA, the CDR3 is TGTGCCAGCAGCCACTTTACCTGGGCGAATGAGCAGTTCTTC. Amino acid sequence: CASSHFTWANEQFF.

Concerning this clonotype itself: A much larger clonotype is one base distant, so this may be a read error. The chain links TRBV4-1 to TRBJ2-7; D is ambiguous. Germline-derived CDR1 and CDR2 are MGHRA and YSYEKL. V was shortened by 4 bases and J by 6 bases, with 19 bases between the two germline ends. The CDR3 is made up of 15 amino acids. Here the CDR3 DNA reads TGCGCCAGCAGCCCCATGCAAAGGGCTGGATGCGAGCAGTACTTC. Its protein product is CASSPMQRAGCEQYF.

The gene calls are TRBV28 and TRBJ2-1, with 7 bases that match TRBD1. CDR1 MDHEN and CDR2 SYDVKM come from the germline V gene. V dropped 6 bases and J dropped 9; count of bases not matched to a gene: 5. CDR3 size: 12 residues. The CDR3 DNA is TGTGCCAGCAGAGGACAGGATGTTGAGCAGTTCTTC. This sequence encodes CASRGQDVEQFF.

V gene TRBV5-1 combines with J gene TRBJ1-2; D remains unclear. V was pared by 3 bases and J by 11 bases, with 17 bases between. The CDR3 extends over 13 amino acids. Germline values: CDR1 SGHRS, CDR2 YFSETQ. In DNA, the CDR3 is TGCGCCAGCAGCTCAGGAAGGGTTAGGAGTTACACCTTC. It encodes CASSSGRVRSYTF.

To note about this clonotype: Given the absence of the conserved phenylalanine or tryptophan at the CDR3 end, a read error is likely. This rearrangement joins TRBV4-1 to TRBJ2-3; either TRBD1 or TRBD2 may fit D (5 bases each). CDR1 is MGHRA, CDR2 YSYEKL, per germline. The CDR3 is 16 residues long. V gave up 0 bases and J gave up 0 bases, with 10 bases separating them. CDR3 protein: CASSQDHRDSTDTQYL. The CDR3 DNA reads TGCGCCAGCAGCCAAGATCATCGGGACAGCACAGATACGCAGTATTTG.

This chain connects TRBV3-1 to TRBJ2-1; 7 bases line up with TRBD2. The V gene's germline CDR1 is LGHDT and CDR2 YNNKEL (reference sequence). The CDR3 contains 15 residues. The junction had 3 bases not matched to a gene; V was cut back by 3 bases and J by 1 base. CDR3: CASSHGLESYNEQFF. DNA of the CDR3: TGTGCCAGCAGCCACGGACTAGAGTCCTACAATGAGCAGTTCTTC.

This clonotype was seen ten or more times. The chain has TRBV20-1 and TRBJ2-5; 8 nucleotides match TRBD2. The V and J ends lost 2 bases and 2 bases, in that order; junction bases with no gene match: 7. Germline V lookup: CDR1 DFQATT, CDR2 SNEGSKA (reference sequence). This CDR3 spans 15 amino acids. The CDR3 reads CSARSLLADQETQYF. The CDR3 DNA is TGCAGTGCTAGATCCTTACTAGCGGATCAAGAGACCCAGTACTTC.

This clonotype was counted between two and nine times. CDR3 amino acids: CASEVPGKEEQFF. The CDR3 DNA is TGTGCCAGCGAGGTACCCGGAAAGGAGGAGCAGTTCTTC. The genes are TRBV6-2 or TRBV6-3 and TRBJ2-1, with D unclear. Germline assignment: CDR1 MNHEY and CDR2 SVGEGT. The V end was cut by 8 bases, the J end by 10 bases, with 18 bases between. The CDR3 spans 13 residues.

V and J are TRBV6-2 or TRBV6-3 and TRBJ2-1, with 8 bases that match TRBD2. This CDR3 has 17 amino acids. The J segment lost 0 bases and the V segment lost 8 bases, leaving 12 bases of the junction unmatched. Germline-derived CDR1 and CDR2 are MNHEY and SVGEGT. CDR3 DNA: TGTGCCAGCGGGTCTTTCCGGGAGGGCAGCTCCTACAATGAGCAGTTCTTC. Its translation is CASGSFREGSSYNEQFF.

V gene TRBV11-2 combines with J gene TRBJ2-3; D possibly corresponds to TRBD2 (5 bases). From germline, CDR1 is SGHAT and CDR2 FQNNGV. V was trimmed by 6 bases and J by 1 base, leaving 14 bases between them. CDR3 length: 15 amino acids. The chain's CDR3 is CASSSIPEGTDTQYF. The CDR3, as DNA: TGTGCCAGCAGTTCCATTCCGGAGGGCACAGATACGCAGTATTTT.

The table lists this clonotype with a few counts. A junction boundary mismatches the germline segment, possibly from a read error. The J gene is TRBJ1-5, the V gene TRBV6-6; D unresolved. The CDR3 is made up of 14 amino acids. Germline lookup yields CDR1 MNHNY and CDR2 SVGAGI (reference sequence). Here the CDR3 reads CASTLSGRNQPQHF. The CDR3 nucleotides are TGTGCCAGCACCCTATCCGGCAGAAATCAGCCTCAGCATTTT.

The chain combines TRBV12-3 or TRBV12-4 with TRBJ1-4; D possibly corresponds to TRBD1 (5 bases). The CDR3 totals 15 residues. Trimming took off 3 bases at V and 6 bases at J, with 14 bases between the two ends. CDR3 in DNA: TGTGCCAGCAGTTTGGCCAGGGTCAATCATGAAAAACTGTTTTTT. It is translated as CASSLARVNHEKLFF.

V usage is TRBV7-2 and J usage is TRBJ1-2, with 7 bases fitting TRBD1. V lost 2 bases, J lost 8 bases, and 14 bases stayed unmatched. CDR3 length equals 16 residues. Germline V gene sequence: CDR1 SGHTA, CDR2 FQGNSA. The CDR3 coding sequence is TGTGCCAGCAGCTTAAGGGGGTCGAGGGGGCGCCGCGGCTACACCTTC. Encoded protein: CASSLRGSRGRRGYTF. Combining the CDR3 with reference TRBV7-2 and TRBJ1-2 gives the whole variable domain GAGVSQSPSNKVTEKGKDVELRCDPISGHTALYWYRQSLGQGLEFLIYFQGNSAPDKSGLPSDRFSAERTGGSVSTLTIQRTQQEDSAVYLCASSLRGSRGRRGYTFGSGTRLTVV.